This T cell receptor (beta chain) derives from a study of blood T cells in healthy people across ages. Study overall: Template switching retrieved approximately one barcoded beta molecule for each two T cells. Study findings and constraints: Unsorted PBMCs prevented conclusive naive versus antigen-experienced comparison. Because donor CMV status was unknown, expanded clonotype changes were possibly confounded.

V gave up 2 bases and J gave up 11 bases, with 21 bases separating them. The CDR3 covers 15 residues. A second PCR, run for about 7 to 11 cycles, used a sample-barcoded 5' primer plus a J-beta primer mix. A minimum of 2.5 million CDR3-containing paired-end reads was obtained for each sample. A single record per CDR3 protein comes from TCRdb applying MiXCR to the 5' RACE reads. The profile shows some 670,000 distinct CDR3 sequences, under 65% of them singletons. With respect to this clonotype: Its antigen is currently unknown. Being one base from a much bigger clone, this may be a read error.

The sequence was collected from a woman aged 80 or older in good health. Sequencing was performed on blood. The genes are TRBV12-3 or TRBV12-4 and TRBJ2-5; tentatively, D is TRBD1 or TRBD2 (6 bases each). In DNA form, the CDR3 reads TGTGCCAGCAGTTTAACGGGGGCCCCCTACAATGAGCAGTACTTC. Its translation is CASSLTGAPYNEQYF.